The sequence of this T cell receptor (beta chain) was determined in a study of blood T cell repertoires in COVID-19. Study-level background: The United States, Italy and Spain supplied acute and convalescent COVID-19 samples.

Original handling: Amplified reference gene primers provided the basis for estimating nucleated cell counts. Profiled with immunoSEQ multiplex PCR; TCRdb holds only in-frame clones, not every one. The DNA was the basis for D and trimming; V, J and clone size are from that table. The table records 300,000 to 350,000 clones, 88% of them present only once. Residents of under 25 US areas, aged roughly 18 to 89 years, made up the participants. Cohort allocation depended upon clinical history that participants reported. The sequenced sample consisted of PBMCs or T cells enriched from blood (not recorded which). The receptor was derived from a man younger than 45 who had recovered from COVID-19.

CDR3 region: CASSLEGLASGELFF. For the CDR3, the DNA is TGCGCCAGCAGCTTGGAGGGACTAGCAAGTGGGGAGCTGTTTTTT. The chain employs TRBV5-1 and TRBJ2-2; TRBD2 aligns across 9 bases. After removal of 0 bases from V and 8 bases from J, the junction contained 5 bases not matched to a gene. Per the germline V gene, CDR1 is SGHRS and CDR2 is YFSETQ. The CDR3 is 15 residues long.